A selection of T cell receptor beta chains follows, all from one sample in a study of CD8 T cells in ankylosing spondylitis. TCRdb called the 5' RACE reads again in MiXCR, with one record for every CDR3 protein. The data show fewer than 500,000 distinct CDR3 sequences, about 25% seen once. Specimen: blood, either unsorted or a sorted T cell fraction (not recorded which). These receptor sequences come from a male donor with ankylosing spondylitis. CDR3s include the opening cysteine and the closing phenylalanine or tryptophan. A D gene is named only where the DNA matches it firmly.

v_gene	d_gene	j_gene	CDR3aa
TRBV9	NA	TRBJ2-5	CASSDSGGGETQYF
TRBV5-8	NA	TRBJ2-7	CASRLLGSTPISYEQYF
TRBV12-3/TRBV12-4	TRBD1	TRBJ2-2	CASSRPQGAVTGELFF
TRBV3-1	NA	TRBJ2-2	CASSQELVRVGELFF
TRBV30	NA	TRBJ2-5	CAWSPGRGETQYF
TRBV24-1	TRBD1	TRBJ2-1	CATSDPGQGNNEQFF
TRBV6-2/TRBV6-3	NA	TRBJ2-5	CASRIVAGDKETQYF
TRBV20-1	TRBD2	TRBJ2-7	CSEASGASYEQYF
TRBV10-3	TRBD2	TRBJ2-3	CAMSDGDRRETDTQYF
TRBV20-1	NA	TRBJ1-3	CSARQGGRGGSGNTIYF
TRBV24-1	NA	TRBJ2-3	CATSVPGEVADTQYF
TRBV27	NA	TRBJ2-2	CASHLGPGLKNTGELFF
TRBV2	NA	TRBJ2-7	CASSDNNYEQYF
TRBV28	TRBD2	TRBJ2-1	CASSPTSGFYNEQFF
TRBV5-1	TRBD1	TRBJ1-4	CASSLAPQGAGNEKLFF
TRBV27	NA	TRBJ2-2	CASSFGFVGETGELFF
TRBV2	TRBD2	TRBJ2-2	CASSRLASGELFF
TRBV14	NA	TRBJ1-5	CASSQFVRENHTHQPQHF
TRBV7-9	NA	TRBJ1-5	CASSYDSGDQPQHF
TRBV20-1	NA	TRBJ2-5	CSAGRETQYF
TRBV5-6	TRBD2	TRBJ2-1	CASSLVAGSGNFYNEQFF
TRBV20-1	NA	TRBJ2-3	CSAPFGPSTDTQYF
TRBV5-1	TRBD1	TRBJ1-1	CASSLYRGDTEAFF
TRBV5-1	NA	TRBJ1-1	CASSERGGDTEAFF
TRBV5-1	NA	TRBJ2-1	CASSLGGGMGQYNEQFF
TRBV6-1	NA	TRBJ2-3	CASNSGLSPDTQYF
TRBV5-1	NA	TRBJ2-3	CASSPWRDTDTQYF
TRBV3-1	TRBD1	TRBJ1-3	CASSQADRGWTGNTIYF
TRBV6-1	TRBD1	TRBJ2-7	CASSNRGGEQYF
TRBV10-3	NA	TRBJ2-1	CAISGRGDYNEQFF
TRBV19	TRBD1	TRBJ1-1	CASSSGTGITEAFF
TRBV7-2	NA	TRBJ2-1	CASSLSRSSYNEQFF
TRBV12-5	NA	TRBJ2-3	CASALRGDTDTQYF
TRBV7-9	TRBD2	TRBJ2-3	CASSVTSGGTDTQYF
TRBV7-2	NA	TRBJ2-2	CASSPRPGTGELFF
TRBV5-1	NA	TRBJ2-5	CASSLLGSREETQYF
TRBV27	NA	TRBJ2-1	CASRMPGHFGSNEQFF
TRBV20-1	NA	TRBJ1-1	CSGQSGGNTEAFF
TRBV6-1	NA	TRBJ2-2	CASNSHWGRQLNTGELFF
TRBV12-3/TRBV12-4	NA	TRBJ2-1	CASRDWNEQFF
TRBV15	NA	TRBJ2-1	CATSSSSSEQFF
TRBV5-1	TRBD1	TRBJ2-1	CASSSTGGSNEQFF
TRBV11-2	TRBD1	TRBJ2-2	CASSLGQGAFGHTGELFF
TRBV20-1	TRBD1	TRBJ2-2	CSATLPGQGRTGELFF
TRBV5-1	TRBD1	TRBJ2-6	CASSWTGLTGANVLTF
TRBV20-1	NA	TRBJ2-3	CSALSHSGTDTQYF
TRBV20-1	NA	TRBJ2-1	CRATRFGDNEQFF
TRBV24-1	NA	TRBJ2-2	CATSDPGTYTGELFF
TRBV15	TRBD2	TRBJ2-5	CATSRDASGIETQYF
TRBV18	NA	TRBJ2-4	CASSHGQSQQYF
TRBV30	TRBD2	TRBJ2-5	CAWSGLAWGQETQYF
TRBV20-1	NA	TRBJ1-4	CSASTGSWEKLFF